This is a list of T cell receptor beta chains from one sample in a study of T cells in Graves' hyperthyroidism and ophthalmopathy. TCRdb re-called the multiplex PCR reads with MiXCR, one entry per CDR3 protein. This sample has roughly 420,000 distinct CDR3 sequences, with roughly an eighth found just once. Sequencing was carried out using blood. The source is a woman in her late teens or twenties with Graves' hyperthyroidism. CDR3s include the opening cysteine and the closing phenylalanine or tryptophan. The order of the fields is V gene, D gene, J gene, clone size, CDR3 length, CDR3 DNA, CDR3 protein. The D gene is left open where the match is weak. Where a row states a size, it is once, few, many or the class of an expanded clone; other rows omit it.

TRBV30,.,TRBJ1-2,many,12,TGTGCCTGGAGGGGAGGGGGTGAGGGCTACACCTTC,CAWRGGGEGYTF
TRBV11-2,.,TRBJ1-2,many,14,TGTGCCAGCAGCTCGGTCAGGGGAGCCTATGGCTACACCTTC,CASSSVRGAYGYTF
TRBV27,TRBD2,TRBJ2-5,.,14,TGTGCCAGCGTTGGGACTAGCGGGGGAGAGACCCAGTACTTC,CASVGTSGGETQYF
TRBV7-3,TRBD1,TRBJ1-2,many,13,TGTGCCAGCAGCACGGCCGACAGGGGTGGCTACACCTTC,CASSTADRGGYTF
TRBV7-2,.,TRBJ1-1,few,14,TGTGCCAGCAGCTTAAGATCCGCCAACACTGAAGCTTTCTTT,CASSLRSANTEAFF
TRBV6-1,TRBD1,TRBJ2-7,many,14,TGTGCCAGCAGTCCGGGACAGTTCAACTACGAGCAGTACTTC,CASSPGQFNYEQYF
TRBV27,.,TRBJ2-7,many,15,TGTGCCAGCAGTTTAGGGGTAACGGGAGCATACGAGCAGTACTTC,CASSLGVTGAYEQYF
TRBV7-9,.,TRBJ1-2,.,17,TGTGCCAGCAGCTTAGTTATTAGCGGGACCGCAAACTATGGCTACACCTTC,CASSLVISGTANYGYTF
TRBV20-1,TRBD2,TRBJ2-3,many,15,TGCAGTGCTGACGGGACTAGCGGGAGCACAGATACGCAGTATTTT,CSADGTSGSTDTQYF
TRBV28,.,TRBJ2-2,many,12,TGTGCCAGCAGGGAAGGGATCGGGGAGCTGTTTTTT,CASREGIGELFF
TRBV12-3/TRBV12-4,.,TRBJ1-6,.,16,TGTGCCAGCAGTTTAATTGGCCTCCGAGGGGGTTCACCCCTCCACTTT,CASSLIGLRGGSPLHF
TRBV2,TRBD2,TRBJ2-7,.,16,TGTGCCAGCAGTGAAGCGCTAAGTGGACTAGCGGTAGAGCAGTACTTC,CASSEALSGLAVEQYF
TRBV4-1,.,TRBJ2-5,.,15,TGCGCCAGCAGCCAAGATGGGGAACTTGGCGAGACCCAGTACTTC,CASSQDGELGETQYF
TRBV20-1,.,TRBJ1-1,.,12,TGCAGTGCTAGAGATCCGGGAGCTGAAGCTTTCTTT,CSARDPGAEAFF
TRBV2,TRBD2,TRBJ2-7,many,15,TGTGCCAGCAGACCGACTAGCGGGAGCTCCTACGAGCAGTACTTC,CASRPTSGSSYEQYF
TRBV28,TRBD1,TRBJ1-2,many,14,TGTGCCAGCCGATACCTGGACAGGAGAGGAGGCTACACCTTC,CASRYLDRRGGYTF
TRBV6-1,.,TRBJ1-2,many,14,TGTGCCAGCAGTTACCGGGGAGCTAACTATGGCTACACCTTC,CASSYRGANYGYTF
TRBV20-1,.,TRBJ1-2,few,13,TGCAGTGCGCCCGACCGAGCTAACTATGGCTACACCTTC,CSAPDRANYGYTF
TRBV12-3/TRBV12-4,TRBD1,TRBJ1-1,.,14,TGTGCCAGCAGTACAGCAAGGGGGCTTACTGAAGCTTTCTTT,CASSTARGLTEAFF
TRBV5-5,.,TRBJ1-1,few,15,TGTGCCAGCAGCCCGACCCGGGAGCGGAACACTGAAGCTTTCTTT,CASSPTRERNTEAFF
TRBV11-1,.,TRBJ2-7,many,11,TGTGCCAGCAGCTACCACTACGAGCAGTACTTC,CASSYHYEQYF
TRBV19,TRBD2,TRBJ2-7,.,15,TGTGCCAGTAGTATCGCGGGAGTTTTAGTTGATGAGCAGTACTTC,CASSIAGVLVDEQYF
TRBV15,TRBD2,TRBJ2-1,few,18,TGTGCCACCAGCAGATCTGGCTTAGCGGGAGGGTGGGGCAATGAGCAGTTCTTC,CATSRSGLAGGWGNEQFF
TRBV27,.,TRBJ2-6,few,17,TGTGCCAGCAGTTTATCGAACCCCCGATCGGGGGCCAACGTCCTGACTTTC,CASSLSNPRSGANVLTF
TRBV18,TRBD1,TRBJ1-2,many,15,TGTGCCAGCTCACCGGTGGACAGGCCTAACTATGGCTACACCTTC,CASSPVDRPNYGYTF
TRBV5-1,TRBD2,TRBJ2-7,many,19,TGCGCCAGCTCGGAGATGCCGGGACTAGCGGGAGGGCAAATGTACGAGCAGTACTTC,CASSEMPGLAGGQMYEQYF
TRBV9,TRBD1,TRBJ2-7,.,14,TGTGCCAGCAGTGACGGGACAGAAGCCTACGAGCAGTACTTC,CASSDGTEAYEQYF
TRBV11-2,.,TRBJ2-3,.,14,TGTGCCAGCAGCCCCCGGGACTTAATAGATACGCAGTATTTT,CASSPRDLIDTQYF
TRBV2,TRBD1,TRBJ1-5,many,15,TGTGCCAGCACCGCGACAGGGATCGGCAATCAGCCCCAGCATTTT,CASTATGIGNQPQHF
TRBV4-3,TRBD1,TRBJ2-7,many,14,TGCGCCAGCAGCCAAGTCACAGGGGCCTACGAGCAGTACTTC,CASSQVTGAYEQYF
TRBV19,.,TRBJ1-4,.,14,TGTGCCAGTAGTATGCCGGAAAACCGAGAAAAACTGTTTTTT,CASSMPENREKLFF
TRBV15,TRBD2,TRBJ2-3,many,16,TGTGCCACCAGCAGGGAACTAGCGGGGAGCACAGATACGCAGTATTTT,CATSRELAGSTDTQYF
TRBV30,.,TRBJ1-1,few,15,TGTGCCTGGAGTAATAGCCCGCGCTCGGACACTGAAGCTTTCTTT,CAWSNSPRSDTEAFF
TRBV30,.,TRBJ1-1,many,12,TGTGCCTGGAGTGTACTTGGAGGTTCGGCTTTCTTT,CAWSVLGGSAFF
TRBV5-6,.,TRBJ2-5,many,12,TGTGCCAGCAGTCTGTACGAGGAACCCCAGTACTTC,CASSLYEEPQYF
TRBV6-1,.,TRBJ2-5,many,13,TGTGCCAGCAATCTGGAGTTCTCAGAGACCCAGTACTTC,CASNLEFSETQYF
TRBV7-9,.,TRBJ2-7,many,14,TGTGCCAGCAGCCCAGTCGGGGCCTCCCACGAGCAGTACTTC,CASSPVGASHEQYF
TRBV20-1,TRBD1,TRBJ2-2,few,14,TGCAGTGCTCCAGACAGGGCAAACACCGGGGAGCTGTTTTTT,CSAPDRANTGELFF
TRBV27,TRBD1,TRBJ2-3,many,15,TGTGCCAGCAGTTTAAGGACAGGTCCAGTGTATACGCAGTATTTT,CASSLRTGPVYTQYF
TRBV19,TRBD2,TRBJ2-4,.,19,TGTGCCAGTAGAAGCTCCGGGACTAGTGAAGTGGGGTCCAAAAACATTCAGTACTTC,CASRSSGTSEVGSKNIQYF
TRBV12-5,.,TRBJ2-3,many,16,TGTGCTAGTGGTTTAAGCAGGTCGGCTAGCACAGATACGCAGTATTTT,CASGLSRSASTDTQYF
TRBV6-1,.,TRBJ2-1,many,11,TGTGCCAGCAGCGGAGGTCTTGAGCAGTTCTTC,CASSGGLEQFF
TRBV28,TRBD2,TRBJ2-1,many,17,TGTGCCAGCAGCACACCCCGCCCAGCGGGAGATATCTATGAGCAGTTCTTC,CASSTPRPAGDIYEQFF
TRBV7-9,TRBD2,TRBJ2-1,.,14,TGTGCCAGCAGCATACTAGCGGGGTTAAATGAGCAGTTCTTC,CASSILAGLNEQFF
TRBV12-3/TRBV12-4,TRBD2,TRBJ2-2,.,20,TGTGCCAGCAGTCCATCCCTGACTAGCGGGAGGGCCTCGAACACCGGGGAGCTGTTTTTT,CASSPSLTSGRASNTGELFF
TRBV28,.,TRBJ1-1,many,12,TGTGCCAGCAGTTTATCGGGACTCGAAGCTTTCTTT,CASSLSGLEAFF
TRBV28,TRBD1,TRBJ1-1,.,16,TGTGCCAGCAGAGTCCGGACAGGGCTCATGAACACTGAAGCTTTCTTT,CASRVRTGLMNTEAFF
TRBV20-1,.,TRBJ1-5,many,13,TGCAGTGCTAGAGATTTGGGGGAGCAGCCCCAGCATTTT,CSARDLGEQPQHF
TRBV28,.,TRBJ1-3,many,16,TGTGCCAGCACTAACAGGCGGCACTACTCTGGAAACACCATATATTTT,CASTNRRHYSGNTIYF
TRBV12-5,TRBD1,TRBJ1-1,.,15,TGTGCTAGTGGTCCGGGACAGGGGGTTGGAACTGAAGCTTTCTTT,CASGPGQGVGTEAFF
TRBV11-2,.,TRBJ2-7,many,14,TGTGCCAGCAGCTTAGATCGGGAATCCTACGAGCAGTACTTC,CASSLDRESYEQYF
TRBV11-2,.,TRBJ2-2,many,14,TGTGCCAGCAGCTTAGATATGAGGTCCGGGGAGCTGTTTTTT,CASSLDMRSGELFF
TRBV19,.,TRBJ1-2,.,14,TGTGCCAGTAGTCCCGAGGCAGGGTCCTATGGCTACACCTTC,CASSPEAGSYGYTF
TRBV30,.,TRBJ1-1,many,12,TGTGCCGGACGCAGGGTGAACACTGAAGCTTTCTTT,CAGRRVNTEAFF
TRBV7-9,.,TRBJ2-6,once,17,TGTGCCAGCAGCCCGCGGGGTCTGGGGACGGGGGCCAACGTCCTGACTTTC,CASSPRGLGTGANVLTF
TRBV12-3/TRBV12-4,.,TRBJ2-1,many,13,TGTGCCAGCAGTTTGGGGCTCAAGGATGAGCAGTTCTTC,CASSLGLKDEQFF
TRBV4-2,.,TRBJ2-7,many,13,TGTGCCAGCAGCCAAGGAGAAGAGATCGAGCAGTACTTC,CASSQGEEIEQYF
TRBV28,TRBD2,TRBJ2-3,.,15,TGTGCCAGCAGCCTAGCGGGAGGGGTCACAGATACGCAGTATTTT,CASSLAGGVTDTQYF
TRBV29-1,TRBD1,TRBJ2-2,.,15,TGCAGCGTTGAGGACAGGGATGCGAACACCGGGGAGCTGTTTTTT,CSVEDRDANTGELFF